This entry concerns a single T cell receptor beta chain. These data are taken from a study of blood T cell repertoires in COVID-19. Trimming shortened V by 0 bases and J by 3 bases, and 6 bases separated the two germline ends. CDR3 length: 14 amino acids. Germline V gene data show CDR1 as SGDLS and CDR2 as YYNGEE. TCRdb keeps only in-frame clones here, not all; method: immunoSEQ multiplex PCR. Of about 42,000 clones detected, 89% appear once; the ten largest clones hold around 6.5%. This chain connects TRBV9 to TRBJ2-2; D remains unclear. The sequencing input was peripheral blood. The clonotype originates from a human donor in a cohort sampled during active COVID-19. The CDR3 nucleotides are TGTGCCAGCAGCGTAGGAGGTGACACCGGGGAGCTGTTTTTT. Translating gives CASSVGGDTGELFF.